The sequence of this T cell receptor beta chain was determined in a study of cytomegalovirus exposure and HLA in healthy donors. Background on the study: In terms of ancestry, the Caucasian-associated cluster contained about 81% of the roughly 400 genotyped donors. General study results and limits: Altogether, 150 to 200 TCR beta chains were recorded as cytomegalovirus-associated. With high specificity and sensitivity, the classifier reportedly diagnosed cytomegalovirus status.

Use of 60 Vbeta and 13 Jbeta primers characterized the PCR. Libraries were prepared by immunoSEQ multiplex PCR; TCRdb keeps only in-frame clonotypes and omits some of them. The sample comprises about 150,000 clones, roughly 80% of which are singletons, and approximately 10% rests with the top ten. Turning to this clone: What it recognizes is unknown. An end of the junction does not agree with germline; a read error may underlie this.

Looked up from germline, CDR1 is SEHNR and CDR2 is FQNEAQ (reference sequence). This CDR3 is built from 12 residues. The chain combines TRBV7-9 with TRBJ1-2; 7 bases are shared with TRBD1. This clonotype was obtained from a man aged 18-30 years in good health and CMV-seropositive. Sample: PBMCs. For the CDR3, the DNA is TGTTCCAGCGCTACAGGGGAGGATGGCTACACCTTC. Amino acids: CSSATGEDGYTF.